A single sample is the source of the 2 T cell receptor beta chains below, sequenced in a study of OX40 agonist ivuxolimab in advanced cancers. Profiled with immunoSEQ multiplex PCR; TCRdb holds only in-frame clones, not every one. Of roughly 50,000 clones in the sample, around 90% were seen once. The sample consisted of CD4+ or CD8+ T cells sorted from blood, taken in a trial of the OX40 agonist ivuxolimab. These TCRs come from an adult with an advanced solid tumor such as melanoma, head and neck, liver or kidney cancer.

J is TRBJ1-6 and V is TRBV28, with 9 bases matching TRBD1. The CDR3 consists of 18 residues. CDR1 is MDHEN, CDR2 SYDVKM, per germline. V shed 1 base, J shed 3 bases, and the junction held 7 bases outside the gene matches. This CDR3 reads CASSLFDSGQGYNSPLHF. CDR3 in DNA: TGTGCCAGCAGTTTATTTGACTCGGGACAGGGCTATAATTCACCCCTCCACTTT.

The rearrangement links TRBV19 to TRBJ1-1; D uncertain. The V end lost 5 bases, the J end lost 1 base, and 20 bases lay between the germline ends. The CDR3 is 17 amino acids. CDR1 and CDR2 from the germline V gene are LNHDA and SQIVND (reference sequence). Written as DNA, the CDR3 is TGTGCCAGTAGTGAAGGCTGGGTACTGGCGAAGAACACTGAAGCTTTCTTT. Translating gives CASSEGWVLAKNTEAFF.